A selection of T cell receptor beta chains follows, all from one sample in a study of PD-L1 blockade in urothelial cancer. Clones were sequenced by immunoSEQ multiplex PCR, and TCRdb holds only the in-frame ones, with some missing. The data show roughly 120,000 clones, roughly 84% seen once. This specimen was PBMCs, taken around atezolizumab (anti-PD-L1) treatment. The receptors stem from a man aged 45-65 years with urothelial cancer. Each CDR3 is given with its conserved first and last residue. Each record gives: clone size, D gene, V gene, J gene, CDR3 DNA, CDR3 protein. A D gene is named only where the DNA matches it firmly. Not all rows give a size; the values are once, few, many and, for expanded clones, a class.

clone size: NA; D gene: NA; V gene: TRBV6-5; J gene: TRBJ1-4; CDR3 DNA: TGTGCCAGCAGTCGACATAGGGGCGAAGAAAAACTGTTTTTT; CDR3 protein: CASSRHRGEEKLFF
clone size: NA; D gene: TRBD2; V gene: TRBV27; J gene: TRBJ2-7; CDR3 DNA: TGTGCCAGCAGTTCCCGTCCCCCGGGACTAGGGGAGTACGAGCAGTACTTC; CDR3 protein: CASSSRPPGLGEYEQYF
clone size: NA; D gene: TRBD2; V gene: TRBV5-1; J gene: TRBJ2-5; CDR3 DNA: TGCGCCAGCAGACAAGAGCGGGGGCCGTTCCAAGAGACCCAGTACTTC; CDR3 protein: CASRQERGPFQETQYF
clone size: NA; D gene: NA; V gene: TRBV9; J gene: TRBJ2-3; CDR3 DNA: TGTGCCAGCAGCGCTACCGCTAGCACAGATACGCAGTATTTT; CDR3 protein: CASSATASTDTQYF
clone size: NA; D gene: TRBD1; V gene: TRBV4-1; J gene: TRBJ2-3; CDR3 DNA: TGCGCCAGCAGCCAAGCAGGGACAGGCCGCACAGATACGCAGTATTTT; CDR3 protein: CASSQAGTGRTDTQYF
clone size: few; D gene: NA; V gene: TRBV5-1; J gene: TRBJ2-3; CDR3 DNA: TGCGCCAGCACCTCCGGCGGGGGCGGAGATACGCAGTATTTT; CDR3 protein: CASTSGGGGDTQYF
clone size: NA; D gene: TRBD2; V gene: TRBV27; J gene: TRBJ2-5; CDR3 DNA: TGTGCCAGCAGGGGGGGGACTAGTTTAGGTGTCGAGACCCAGTACTTC; CDR3 protein: CASRGGTSLGVETQYF
clone size: NA; D gene: NA; V gene: TRBV19; J gene: TRBJ1-3; CDR3 DNA: TGTGCCTGCTACTCTGGAAACACCATATATTTT; CDR3 protein: CACYSGNTIYF
clone size: NA; D gene: TRBD1; V gene: TRBV28; J gene: TRBJ1-6; CDR3 DNA: TGTGCCAGCAGTTTAAACCGGGACAGGGGAAATTATAATTCACCCCTCCACTTT; CDR3 protein: CASSLNRDRGNYNSPLHF
clone size: NA; D gene: NA; V gene: TRBV27; J gene: TRBJ1-1; CDR3 DNA: TGTGCCAGCAGTTCCCGATTAACAGGTATGCTCCCTGAAGCTTTCTTT; CDR3 protein: CASSSRLTGMLPEAFF